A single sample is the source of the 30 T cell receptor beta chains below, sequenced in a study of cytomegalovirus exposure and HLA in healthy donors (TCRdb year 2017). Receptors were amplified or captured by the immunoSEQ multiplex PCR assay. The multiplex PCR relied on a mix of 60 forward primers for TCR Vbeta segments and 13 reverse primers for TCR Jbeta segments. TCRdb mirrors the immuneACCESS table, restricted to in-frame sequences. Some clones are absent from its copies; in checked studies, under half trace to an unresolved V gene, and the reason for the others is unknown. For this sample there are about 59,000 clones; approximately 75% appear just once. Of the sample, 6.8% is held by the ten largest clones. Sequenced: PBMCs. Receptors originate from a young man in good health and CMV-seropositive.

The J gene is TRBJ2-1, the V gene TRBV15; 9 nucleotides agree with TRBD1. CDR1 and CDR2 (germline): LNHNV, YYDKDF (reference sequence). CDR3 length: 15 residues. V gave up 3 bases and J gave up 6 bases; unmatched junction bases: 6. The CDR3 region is CATSSPGTGLNEQFF. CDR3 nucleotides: TGTGCCACCAGCAGTCCCGGGACAGGGCTCAATGAGCAGTTCTTC.

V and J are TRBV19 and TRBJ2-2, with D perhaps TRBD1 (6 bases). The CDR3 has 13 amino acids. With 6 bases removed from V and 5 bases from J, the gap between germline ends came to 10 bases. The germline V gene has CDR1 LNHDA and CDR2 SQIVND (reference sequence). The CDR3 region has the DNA TGTGCCAGTAGCGTAACAGGGACCGGGGAGCTGTTTTTT. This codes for CASSVTGTGELFF. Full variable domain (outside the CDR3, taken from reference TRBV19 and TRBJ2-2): DGGITQSPKYLFRKEGQNVTLSCEQNLNHDAMYWYRQDPGQGLRLIYYSQIVNDFQKGDIAEGYSVSREKKESFPLTVTSAQKNPTAFYLCASSVTGTGELFFGEGSRLTVL.

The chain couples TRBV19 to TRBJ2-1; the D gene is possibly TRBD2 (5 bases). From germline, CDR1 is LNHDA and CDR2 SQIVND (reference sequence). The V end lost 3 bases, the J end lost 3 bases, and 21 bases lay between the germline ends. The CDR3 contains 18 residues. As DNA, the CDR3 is TGTGCCAGTAGTATCCCTGGGTTCGGGGATCTCGGCTACAATGAGCAGTTCTTC. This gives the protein CASSIPGFGDLGYNEQFF.

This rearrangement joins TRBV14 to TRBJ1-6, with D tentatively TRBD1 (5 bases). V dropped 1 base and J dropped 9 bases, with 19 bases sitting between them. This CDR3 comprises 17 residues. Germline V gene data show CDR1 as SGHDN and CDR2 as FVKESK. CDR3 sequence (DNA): TGTGCCAGCAGCCAAGGGAAGGGGCTTTCTACCCTTTCACCCCTCCACTTT. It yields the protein CASSQGKGLSTLSPLHF.

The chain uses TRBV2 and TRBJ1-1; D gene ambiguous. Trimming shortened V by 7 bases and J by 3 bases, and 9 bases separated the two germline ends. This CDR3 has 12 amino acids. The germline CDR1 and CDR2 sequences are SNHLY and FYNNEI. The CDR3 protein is CASMGLDTEAFF. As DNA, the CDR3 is TGTGCCAGCATGGGCCTTGACACTGAAGCTTTCTTT.

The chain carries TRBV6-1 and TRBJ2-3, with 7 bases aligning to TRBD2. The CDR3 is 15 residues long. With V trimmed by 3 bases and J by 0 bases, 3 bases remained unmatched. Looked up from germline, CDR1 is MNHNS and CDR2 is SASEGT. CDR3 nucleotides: TGTGCCAGCAGTGATCGGCGGGGGAGCACAGATACGCAGTATTTT. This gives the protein CASSDRRGSTDTQYF.

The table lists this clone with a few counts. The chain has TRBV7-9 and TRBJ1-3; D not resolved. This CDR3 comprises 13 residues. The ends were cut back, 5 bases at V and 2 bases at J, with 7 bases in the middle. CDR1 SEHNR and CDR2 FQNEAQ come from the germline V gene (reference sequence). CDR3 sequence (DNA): TGTGCCAGCAGCCCCTTTACTGGAAACACCATATATTTT. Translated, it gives CASSPFTGNTIYF.

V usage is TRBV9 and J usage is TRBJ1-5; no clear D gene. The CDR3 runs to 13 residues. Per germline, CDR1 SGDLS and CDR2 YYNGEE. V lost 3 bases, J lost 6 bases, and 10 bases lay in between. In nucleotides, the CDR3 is TGTGCCAGCAGCGCCTCCACGGGTCAGCCCCAGCATTTT. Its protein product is CASSASTGQPQHF.

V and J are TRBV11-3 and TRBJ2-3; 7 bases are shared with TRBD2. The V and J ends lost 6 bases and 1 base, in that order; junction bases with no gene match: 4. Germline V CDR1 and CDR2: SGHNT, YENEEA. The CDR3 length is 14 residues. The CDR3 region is CASRAAGGTDTQYF. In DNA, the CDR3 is TGTGCCAGCAGGGCTGCGGGAGGCACAGATACGCAGTATTTT.

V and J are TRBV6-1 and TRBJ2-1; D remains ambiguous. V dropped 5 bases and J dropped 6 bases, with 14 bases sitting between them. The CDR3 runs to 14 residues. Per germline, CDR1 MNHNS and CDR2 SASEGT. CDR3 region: CASSLSGTINEQFF. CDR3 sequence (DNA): TGTGCCAGCAGTTTGTCAGGAACGATCAATGAGCAGTTCTTC.

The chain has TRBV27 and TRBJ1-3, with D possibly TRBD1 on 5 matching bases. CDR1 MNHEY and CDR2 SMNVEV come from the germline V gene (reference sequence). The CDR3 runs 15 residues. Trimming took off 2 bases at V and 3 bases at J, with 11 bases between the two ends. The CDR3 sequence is CASSLKGARGNTIYF. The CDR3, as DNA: TGTGCCAGCAGTTTAAAAGGGGCTCGTGGAAACACCATATATTTT.

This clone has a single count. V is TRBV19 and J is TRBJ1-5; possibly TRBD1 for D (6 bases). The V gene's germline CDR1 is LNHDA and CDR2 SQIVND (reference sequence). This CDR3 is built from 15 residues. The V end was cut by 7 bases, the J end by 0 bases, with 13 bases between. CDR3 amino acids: CASIPTGYSNQPQHF. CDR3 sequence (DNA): TGTGCCAGTATTCCGACAGGATATAGCAATCAGCCCCAGCATTTT. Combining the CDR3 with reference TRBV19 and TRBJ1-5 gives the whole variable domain DGGITQSPKYLFRKEGQNVTLSCEQNLNHDAMYWYRQDPGQGLRLIYYSQIVNDFQKGDIAEGYSVSREKKESFPLTVTSAQKNPTAFYLCASIPTGYSNQPQHFGDGTRLSIL.

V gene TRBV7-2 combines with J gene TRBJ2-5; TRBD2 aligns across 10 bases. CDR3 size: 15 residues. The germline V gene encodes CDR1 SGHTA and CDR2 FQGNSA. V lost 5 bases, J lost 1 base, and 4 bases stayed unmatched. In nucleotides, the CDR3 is TGTGCCAGCAGCCCGCAGCGGGGGGGCCAAGAGACCCAGTACTTC. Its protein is CASSPQRGGQETQYF. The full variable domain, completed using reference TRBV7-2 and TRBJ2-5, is GAGVSQSPSNKVTEKGKDVELRCDPISGHTALYWYRQSLGQGLEFLIYFQGNSAPDKSGLPSDRFSAERTGGSVSTLTIQRTQQEDSAVYLCASSPQRGGQETQYFGPGTRLLVL.

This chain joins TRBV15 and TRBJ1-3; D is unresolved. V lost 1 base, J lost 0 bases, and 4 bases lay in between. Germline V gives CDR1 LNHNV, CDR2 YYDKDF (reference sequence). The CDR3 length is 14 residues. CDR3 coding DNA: TGTGCCACCAGCAGAGCTGTCTCTGGAAACACCATATATTTT. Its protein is CATSRAVSGNTIYF. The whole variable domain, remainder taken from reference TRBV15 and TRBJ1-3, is DAMVIQNPRYQVTQFGKPVTLSCSQTLNHNVMYWYQQKSSQAPKLLFHYYDKDFNNEADTPDNFQSRRPNTSFCFLDIRSPGLGDTAMYLCATSRAVSGNTIYFGEGSWLTVV.

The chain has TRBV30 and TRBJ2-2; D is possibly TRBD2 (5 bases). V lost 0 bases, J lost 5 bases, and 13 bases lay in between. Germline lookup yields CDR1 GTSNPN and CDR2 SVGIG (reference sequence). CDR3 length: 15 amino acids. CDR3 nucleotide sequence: TGTGCCTGGAGTGTTATTCTCCCGGGGACCGGGGAGCTGTTTTTT. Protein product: CAWSVILPGTGELFF.

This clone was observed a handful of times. The CDR3 DNA is TGTGCCAGCAGCTTCGTCGGTAGCGGGGGGTCCGGAGCCTACGAGCAGTACTTC. Translated: CASSFVGSGGSGAYEQYF. The J gene is TRBJ2-7, the V gene TRBV5-6; 10 nucleotides align to TRBD2. Trimming took 2 bases from V and 2 from J; bases not matched to a gene: 13. CDR3 size: 18 residues. CDR1 is SGHDT, CDR2 YYEEEE, per germline.

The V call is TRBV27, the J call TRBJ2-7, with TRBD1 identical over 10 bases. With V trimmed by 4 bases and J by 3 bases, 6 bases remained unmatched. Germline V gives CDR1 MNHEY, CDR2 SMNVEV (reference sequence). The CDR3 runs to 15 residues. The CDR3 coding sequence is TGTGCCAGCAGTTGGAACCGGGACAGGGGCTACGAGCAGTACTTC. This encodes CASSWNRDRGYEQYF.

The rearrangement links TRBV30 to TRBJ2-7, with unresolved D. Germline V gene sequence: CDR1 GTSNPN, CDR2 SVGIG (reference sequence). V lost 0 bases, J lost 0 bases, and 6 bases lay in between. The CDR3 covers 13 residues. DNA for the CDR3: TGTGCCTGGAGTGTTTTGAGCTCCTACGAGCAGTACTTC. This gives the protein CAWSVLSSYEQYF. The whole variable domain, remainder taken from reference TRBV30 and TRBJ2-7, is SQTIHQWPATLVQPVGSPLSLECTVEGTSNPNLYWYRQAAGRGLQLLFYSVGIGQISSEVPQNLSASRPQDRQFILSSKKLLLSDSGFYLCAWSVLSSYEQYFGPGTRLTVT.

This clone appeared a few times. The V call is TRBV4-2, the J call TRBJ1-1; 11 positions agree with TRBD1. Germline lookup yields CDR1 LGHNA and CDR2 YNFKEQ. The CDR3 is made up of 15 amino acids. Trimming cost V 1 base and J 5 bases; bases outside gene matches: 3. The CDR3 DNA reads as TGTGCCAGCAGCCAAGCCGGGACAGGGGGAACTGAAGCTTTCTTT. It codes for CASSQAGTGGTEAFF.

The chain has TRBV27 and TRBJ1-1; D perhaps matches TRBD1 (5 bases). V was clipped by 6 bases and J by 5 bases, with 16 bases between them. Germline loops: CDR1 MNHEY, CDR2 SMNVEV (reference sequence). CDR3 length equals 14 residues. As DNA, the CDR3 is TGTGCCAGCAGCTCCCAGGGCGAATGGACTGAAGCTTTCTTT. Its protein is CASSSQGEWTEAFF.

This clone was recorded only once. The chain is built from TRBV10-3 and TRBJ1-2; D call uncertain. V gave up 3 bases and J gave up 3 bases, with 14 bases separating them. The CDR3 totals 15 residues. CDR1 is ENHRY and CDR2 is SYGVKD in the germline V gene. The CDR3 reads CAISDHPREDYGYTF. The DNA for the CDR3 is TGTGCCATCAGTGATCACCCTCGGGAGGACTATGGCTACACCTTC.

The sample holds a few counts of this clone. CDR3 residues: CASSQGQAGGRSDTQYF. CDR3 DNA sequence: TGCGCCAGCAGCCAAGGACAAGCGGGGGGTAGGTCAGATACGCAGTATTTT. J is TRBJ2-3 and V is TRBV4-3, with 9 bases lining up with TRBD2. Germline V CDR1 and CDR2: LGHNA, YSLEER. Germline trimming cut 1 base from V and 4 bases from J; bases unmatched to any gene: 9. The CDR3 is 17 residues long.

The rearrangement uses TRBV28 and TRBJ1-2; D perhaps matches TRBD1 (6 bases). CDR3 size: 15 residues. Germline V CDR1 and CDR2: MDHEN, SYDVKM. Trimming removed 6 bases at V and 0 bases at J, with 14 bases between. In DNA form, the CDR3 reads TGTGCCAGCAGCCTGAGCGGGACAACTAACTATGGCTACACCTTC. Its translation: CASSLSGTTNYGYTF.

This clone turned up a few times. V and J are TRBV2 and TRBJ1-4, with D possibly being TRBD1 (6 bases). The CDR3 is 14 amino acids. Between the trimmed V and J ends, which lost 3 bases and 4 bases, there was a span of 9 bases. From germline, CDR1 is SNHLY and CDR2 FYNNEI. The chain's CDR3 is CASSEQGINEKLFF. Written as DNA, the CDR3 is TGTGCCAGCAGTGAGCAGGGGATTAATGAAAAACTGTTTTTT.

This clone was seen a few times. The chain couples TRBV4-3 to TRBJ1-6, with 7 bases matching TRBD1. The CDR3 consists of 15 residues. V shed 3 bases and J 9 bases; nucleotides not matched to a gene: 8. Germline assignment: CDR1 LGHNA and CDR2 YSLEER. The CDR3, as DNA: TGCGCCAGCAGCCAGGCCGACAGGGAAGTTTCACCCCTCCACTTT. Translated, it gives CASSQADREVSPLHF.

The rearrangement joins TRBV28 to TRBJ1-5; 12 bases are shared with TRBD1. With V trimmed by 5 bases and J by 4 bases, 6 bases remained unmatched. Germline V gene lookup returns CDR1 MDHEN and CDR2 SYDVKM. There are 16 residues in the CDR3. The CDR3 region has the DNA TGTGCCAGCAGTCGGGACAGGGGGCGGTGGAATCAGCCCCAGCATTTT. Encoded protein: CASSRDRGRWNQPQHF.

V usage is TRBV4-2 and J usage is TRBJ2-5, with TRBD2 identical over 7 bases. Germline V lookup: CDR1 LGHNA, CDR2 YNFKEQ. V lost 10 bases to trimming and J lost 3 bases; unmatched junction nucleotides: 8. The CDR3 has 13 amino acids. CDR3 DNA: TGTGCCACCGCCCCTAGCGGTGAAGAGACCCAGTACTTC. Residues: CATAPSGEETQYF.

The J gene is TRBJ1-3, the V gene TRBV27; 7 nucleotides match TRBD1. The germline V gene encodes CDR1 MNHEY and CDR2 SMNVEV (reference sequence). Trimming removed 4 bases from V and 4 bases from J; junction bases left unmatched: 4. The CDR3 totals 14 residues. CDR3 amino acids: CASSSTGAGNTIYF. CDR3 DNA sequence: TGTGCCAGCAGTTCTACAGGGGCCGGAAACACCATATATTTT.

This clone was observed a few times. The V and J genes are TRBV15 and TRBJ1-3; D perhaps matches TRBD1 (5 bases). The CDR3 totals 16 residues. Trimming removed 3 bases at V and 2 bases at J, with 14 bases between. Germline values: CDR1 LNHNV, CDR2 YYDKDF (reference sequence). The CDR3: CATSSRGKSAGNTIYF. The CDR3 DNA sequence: TGTGCCACCAGCAGTAGGGGTAAATCGGCTGGAAACACCATATATTTT.

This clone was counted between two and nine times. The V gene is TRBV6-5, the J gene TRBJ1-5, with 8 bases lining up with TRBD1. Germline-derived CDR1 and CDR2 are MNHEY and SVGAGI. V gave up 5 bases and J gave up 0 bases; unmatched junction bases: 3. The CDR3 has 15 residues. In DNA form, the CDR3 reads TGTGCCAGCAGTAGACAGGGGTTTAGCAATCAGCCCCAGCATTTT. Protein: CASSRQGFSNQPQHF.